Reported below is one TCR beta chain. This CDR3 has 16 residues. The J segment lost 7 bases and the V segment lost 5 bases, leaving 8 bases of the junction unmatched. Germline assignment: CDR1 SGHVS and CDR2 FQNEAQ. The sequenced template was cDNA made from the entire isolated RNA. Here immunoSEQ multiplex PCR was the method, and the copy in TCRdb shows in-frame clones only, minus some. The table records 860,000 or so clones, 15% to 20% of them present only once. These data belong to a study of beta chain features in type 1 diabetes. The origin of this receptor is a young woman in good health. The chain is built from TRBV7-8 and TRBJ2-1, with 13 nucleotides matching TRBD2. The source material was naive CD4+ T cells from blood. The CDR3 here is CASSPTTSGRSNEQFF. The CDR3 DNA is TGTGCCAGCAGCCCCACGACTAGCGGGAGGAGTAATGAGCAGTTCTTC. Full variable domain (remainder filled in from reference TRBV7-8 and TRBJ2-1): GAGVSQSPRYKVAKRGQDVALRCDPISGHVSLFWYQQALGQGPEFLTYFQNEAQLDKSGLPSDRFFAERPEGSVSTLKIQRTQQEDSAVYLCASSPTTSGRSNEQFFGPGTRLTVL.